This T cell receptor (beta chain) stems from a study of stem cell transplantation in POMP-related autoinflammatory disease. The overall study: Hypothesis: faulty thymoproteasomes impair CD8+ T-cell selection, skewing TRB repertoires. Through one year post-transplant, neutrophils and platelets were 100% of graft donor origin.

The study, taken as a whole, reports: Unique TRB V-J gene pairings were limited in number in patients with PRAID. In patients with PRAID, every analyzed T-cell subset tended to show lower diversity and higher clonality.

Trimming removed 3 bases at V and 2 bases at J, with 2 bases between. Germline CDR1 is SGHTA and CDR2 is FQGNSA. This CDR3 has 11 amino acids. In the case of this clone: Its antigen is not identified.

Sequencing was performed with immunoSEQ multiplex PCR; in TCRdb, only in-frame clones are kept and a portion is missing. This sample has tens of thousands of clones, with roughly 91% found just once. The chain combines TRBV7-2 with TRBJ2-7; no firm D call. The sample was CD4+ T cells from PBMCs, taken after stem cell transplantation. This sequence originates from a human patient with POMP-related autoinflammation and immune dysregulation (PRAID). The T cells may come from the graft donor. CDR3 region: CASSFPYEQYF. CDR3 DNA: TGTGCCAGCAGCTTCCCCTACGAGCAGTACTTC.